This T cell receptor (beta chain) originates from a study of PD-1 and CTLA-4 blockade in melanoma. Data came from immunoSEQ multiplex PCR; TCRdb stores just in-frame clones and leaves some out. In the table there are 8,500 to 13,000 clones, around four fifths of which are singletons. The ends were cut back, 3 bases at V and 7 bases at J, with 15 bases in the middle. Germline-derived CDR1 and CDR2 are DFQATT and SNEGSKA (reference sequence). The CDR3 is 13 amino acids. The sequence came from a human donor with melanoma. The chain combines TRBV20-1 with TRBJ1-2; D uncertain. Sequencing was performed on CD8+ T cells from peripheral blood, taken from a patient given anti-PD-1 treatment. The CDR3 spells CSASDGVSPGYTF. The CDR3 DNA sequence: TGCAGTGCTAGTGATGGGGTTTCCCCTGGCTACACCTTC.